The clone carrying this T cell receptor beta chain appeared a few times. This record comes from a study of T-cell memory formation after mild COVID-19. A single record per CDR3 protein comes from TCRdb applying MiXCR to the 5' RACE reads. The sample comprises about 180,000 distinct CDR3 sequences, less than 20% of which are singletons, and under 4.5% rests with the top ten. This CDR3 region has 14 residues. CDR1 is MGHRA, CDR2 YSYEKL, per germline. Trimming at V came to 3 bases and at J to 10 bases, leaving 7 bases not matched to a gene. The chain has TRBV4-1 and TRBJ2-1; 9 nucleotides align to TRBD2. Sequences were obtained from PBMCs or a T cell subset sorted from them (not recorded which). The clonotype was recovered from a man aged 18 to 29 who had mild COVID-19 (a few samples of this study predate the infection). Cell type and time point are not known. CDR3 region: CASSQAGGAREQFF. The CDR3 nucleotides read TGCGCCAGCAGCCAGGCGGGAGGGGCTCGGGAGCAGTTCTTC.